These 20 T cell receptor beta chains originate from one sample sequenced in a study of T cell responses to AZD1222 COVID-19 vaccine. Sequencing used immunoSEQ multiplex PCR; TCRdb keeps in-frame clones, though not all of them. The repertoire holds roughly 30,000 clones, with about 84% as singletons. The sample consisted of peripheral blood, taken 28 days after the second AZD1222 dose. Receptors originate from an adult who received the AZD1222 COVID-19 vaccine.

This chain uses TRBV19 with TRBJ1-1, with 10 bases identical to TRBD1. The V gene's germline CDR1 is LNHDA and CDR2 SQIVND (reference sequence). This CDR3 is built from 15 residues. V gave up 5 bases and J gave up 11 bases; unmatched junction bases: 14. CDR3 protein: CASSPLDRGPRRAFF. In DNA, the CDR3 is TGTGCCAGTAGTCCCCTCGACAGGGGGCCTCGCCGGGCTTTCTTT.

This clone was counted only a few times. The gene calls are TRBV6-5 and TRBJ1-1; tentative D call: TRBD1 (6 bases). The length of the CDR3 is 14 residues. V was cut by 8 bases and J by 4 bases, with 17 bases left in between. From germline, CDR1 is MNHEY and CDR2 SVGAGI. CDR3 loop: CASQPQGGFTEAFF. The CDR3, as DNA: TGTGCCAGCCAACCCCAAGGGGGGTTCACTGAAGCTTTCTTT.

The CDR3 here is CASSYSLSGNYGYTF. DNA for the CDR3: TGTGCCAGCAGTTACTCGTTATCAGGGAACTATGGCTACACCTTC. V usage is TRBV6-5 and J usage is TRBJ1-2; D is perhaps TRBD1 (5 bases). Trimming took off 0 bases at V and 2 bases at J, with 10 bases between the two ends. Germline lookup yields CDR1 MNHEY and CDR2 SVGAGI. The CDR3 contains 15 residues.

The chain joins TRBV7-2 to TRBJ1-1, with 7 bases matching TRBD1. The CDR3 totals 14 residues. V was clipped by 3 bases and J by 5 bases; unmatched bases: 6. Germline CDR1 is SGHTA and CDR2 is FQGNSA. The CDR3 protein is CASSFKGADTEAFF. Here the CDR3 DNA reads TGTGCCAGCAGCTTTAAGGGGGCGGATACTGAAGCTTTCTTT.

This rearrangement joins TRBV24-1 to TRBJ1-2; the D gene is possibly TRBD1 (5 bases). Germline CDR1 reads KGHDR; CDR2 reads SFDVKD. V lost 9 bases and J lost 7, with 23 bases in between. The length of the CDR3 is 15 residues. This chain's CDR3 is CATQARNQGMSGYTF. As DNA, the CDR3 is TGTGCCACCCAAGCGCGGAACCAGGGAATGAGTGGCTACACCTTC.

V is TRBV6-6 and J is TRBJ2-2, with D unresolved. Germline V lookup: CDR1 MNHNY, CDR2 SVGAGI (reference sequence). Trimming cost V 2 bases and J 7 bases, with 11 bases left between them. The CDR3 consists of 14 residues. The DNA of the CDR3 is TGTGCCAGCAGTTACGGTCCGACAATCGGGGAGCTGTTTTTT. Translating it yields CASSYGPTIGELFF.

V usage is TRBV5-1 and J usage is TRBJ2-3; TRBD2 matches at 14 bases. Germline CDR1 reads SGHRS; CDR2 reads YFSETQ. The CDR3 is made up of 18 amino acids. Germline trimming cut 4 bases from V and 2 bases from J; bases unmatched to any gene: 9. CDR3: CASSRTSGRPLHTDTQYF. The CDR3 DNA is TGCGCCAGCAGCCGGACTAGCGGGAGGCCGCTACACACAGATACGCAGTATTTT.

V and J are TRBV19 and TRBJ1-5; D gene ambiguous. The length of the CDR3 is 16 residues. Trimming stripped 7 bases from V and 3 bases from J, with 19 bases between. Germline lookup yields CDR1 LNHDA and CDR2 SQIVND (reference sequence). CDR3 sequence: CASKGEGSRLNQPQHF. CDR3 bases: TGTGCCAGTAAAGGAGAAGGTTCCAGACTCAATCAGCCCCAGCATTTT.

The chain is built from TRBV6-5 and TRBJ1-2; D is undetermined. V was cut by 2 bases and J by 1 base, with 5 bases left in between. The germline gives CDR1 MNHEY, CDR2 SVGAGI. The CDR3 spans 13 residues. Written as DNA, the CDR3 is TGTGCCAGCAGTTACGACGGTAACTATGGCTACACCTTC. Translating gives CASSYDGNYGYTF.

The J gene is TRBJ2-3, the V gene TRBV28, with D possibly being TRBD1 or TRBD2 (5 bases each). V was shortened by 5 bases and J by 7 bases, with 19 bases between the two germline ends. The CDR3 has 15 amino acids. Germline V gene sequence: CDR1 MDHEN, CDR2 SYDVKM. The CDR3 nucleotides are TGTGCCAGCAGTGACAACCGGGACCTTCGGTATACGCAGTATTTT. Protein: CASSDNRDLRYTQYF.

The rearrangement joins TRBV2 to TRBJ2-2; 8 bases map to TRBD2. The germline V gene has CDR1 SNHLY and CDR2 FYNNEI. Trimming cost V 6 bases and J 2 bases; bases outside gene matches: 8. There are 16 residues in the CDR3. CDR3 sequence (DNA): TGTGCCAGCAGGGATCTCCGGGGGGGAAACACCGGGGAGCTGTTTTTT. It encodes CASRDLRGGNTGELFF.

The chain has TRBV5-6 and TRBJ1-4; TRBD1 is a possible D gene (5 bases). CDR1 is SGHDT, CDR2 YYEEEE, per germline. This CDR3 has 14 amino acids. Trimming shortened V by 2 bases and J by 5 bases, and 10 bases separated the two germline ends. The CDR3, as DNA: TGTGCCAGCAGCTTCGGGACGGTGAATGAAAAACTGTTTTTT. Its protein is CASSFGTVNEKLFF.

V usage is TRBV5-5 and J usage is TRBJ2-7, with D unclear. Germline values: CDR1 SGHKS, CDR2 YYEKEE (reference sequence). CDR3 length equals 18 residues. V lost 1 base, J lost 2 bases, and 22 bases lay in between. Here the CDR3 reads CASSLLGPASGPAYEQYF. The DNA for the CDR3 is TGTGCCAGCAGCTTGTTAGGGCCGGCCTCCGGCCCAGCCTACGAGCAGTACTTC.

The V and J genes are TRBV2 and TRBJ1-3; D remains ambiguous. The germline V and J ends were trimmed by 4 bases and 1 base, with 14 bases remaining between them. CDR1 and CDR2 (germline): SNHLY, FYNNEI. CDR3 size: 16 residues. CDR3 amino acids: CASSGRPVFSGNTIYF. CDR3 sequence (DNA): TGTGCCAGCAGTGGAAGACCGGTTTTTTCTGGAAACACCATATATTTT.

This clone was picked up one time. The J gene is TRBJ2-3, the V gene TRBV28, with 10 bases lining up with TRBD2. V lost 11 bases, J lost 5 bases, and 7 bases stayed unmatched. The CDR3 extends over 13 amino acids. The germline V gene has CDR1 MDHEN and CDR2 SYDVKM. CDR3 residues: CAVLAGVVDTQYF. The CDR3 DNA reads TGTGCCGTTCTAGCGGGAGTGGTAGATACGCAGTATTTT.

The chain recombines TRBV28 with TRBJ1-2; D remains unclear. Trimming took 2 bases from V and 4 from J, leaving 11 bases between them. The CDR3 loop spans 14 amino acids. Germline V CDR1 and CDR2: MDHEN, SYDVKM. The CDR3 region is CASSLITVGYGYTF. In DNA form, the CDR3 reads TGTGCCAGCAGTTTAATAACTGTTGGCTATGGCTACACCTTC.

V usage is TRBV12-3 or TRBV12-4 and J usage is TRBJ1-3, with no clear D. The V end lost 6 bases, the J end lost 2 bases, and 5 bases lay between the germline ends. This CDR3 contains 12 residues. CDR3 in DNA: TGTGCCAGCAGAAGACCTGGAAACACCATATATTTT. Protein product: CASRRPGNTIYF.

The chain joins TRBV3-1 (or the pseudogene TRBV3-2) to TRBJ2-7; D perhaps matches TRBD1 (5 bases). Germline V gene sequence: CDR1 LGHDT, CDR2 YNNKEL (reference sequence). The CDR3 extends over 13 amino acids. V was clipped by 4 bases and J by 6 bases, with 13 bases between them. The chain's CDR3 is CASSPPQGSEQYF. CDR3 nucleotide sequence: TGTGCCAGCAGCCCACCCCAGGGCTCCGAGCAGTACTTC.

The chain couples TRBV6-4 to TRBJ1-2, with TRBD1 matching over 12 bases. The length of the CDR3 is 16 residues. V was pared by 0 bases and J by 4 bases, with 3 bases of the junction left unmatched. Germline CDR1 reads MRHNA; CDR2 reads SNTAGT. The CDR3 region has the DNA TGTGCCAGCAGTGACTCAGGGACAGGGGGCTCCTATGGCTACACCTTC. Translation gives CASSDSGTGGSYGYTF.

The V and J genes are TRBV5-8 and TRBJ2-1; the match to TRBD1 covers 8 bases. From germline, CDR1 is SGHTS and CDR2 YDEGEE. Unmatched junction bases numbered 3, after V lost 5 bases and J lost 5 bases. This CDR3 contains 13 residues. The DNA for the CDR3 is TGTGCCAGCAGGAGGACAGGGCACAATGAGCAGTTCTTC. Protein: CASRRTGHNEQFF.